This T cell receptor (beta chain) came from a study of somatic mutations in cytotoxic T cells in rheumatoid arthritis. With 6 bases clipped from V and 4 bases from J, the junction kept 4 bases outside the gene matches. Germline V gives CDR1 MDHEN, CDR2 SYDVKM. The CDR3 contains 13 residues. The assay was immunoSEQ multiplex PCR, and TCRdb's table has in-frame clones only and misses some. Seen here are about 10,000 clones, 60% to 80% observed once, and the top ten hold about a fifth. The V gene is TRBV28, the J gene TRBJ2-7, with 9 bases aligning to TRBD1. The receptor was isolated from a man aged 50 to 60 in good health. The material sequenced was CD8+ T cells sorted from blood. DNA of the CDR3: TGTGCCAGCAGCTACAGGGGGCCTTACGAGCAGTACTTC. Protein sequence: CASSYRGPYEQYF.